The source of this T cell receptor beta chain is a study of blood T cell repertoires in COVID-19. On the study more broadly: Acute-phase and convalescent COVID-19 samples originated in the United States, Italy and Spain. T cells, B-cell-depleted T cells, or PBMCs provided the cDNA or gDNA that served as material.

Original processing notes: Nucleated cell counts were estimated from reference gene primer amplification. This table comes from immunoSEQ multiplex PCR, and its TCRdb copy is limited to in-frame clones, with some not included. V and J calls plus clone size are reproduced from that table; the DNA served to infer D and trimming. Here the sample spans roughly 200,000 clones, about four fifths being singletons. V lost 3 bases to trimming and J lost 8 bases; unmatched junction nucleotides: 7. Germline values: CDR1 SGDLS, CDR2 YYNGEE. The CDR3 has 14 residues. This chain links TRBV9 with TRBJ1-2; the match to TRBD1 covers 10 bases. This TCR was sampled from a woman in her forties with COVID-19, enrolled during active disease. Sequencing used peripheral blood. The CDR3 reads CASSGGQGEIGYTF. CDR3 DNA sequence: TGTGCCAGCAGCGGCGGACAGGGGGAGATCGGCTACACCTTC.